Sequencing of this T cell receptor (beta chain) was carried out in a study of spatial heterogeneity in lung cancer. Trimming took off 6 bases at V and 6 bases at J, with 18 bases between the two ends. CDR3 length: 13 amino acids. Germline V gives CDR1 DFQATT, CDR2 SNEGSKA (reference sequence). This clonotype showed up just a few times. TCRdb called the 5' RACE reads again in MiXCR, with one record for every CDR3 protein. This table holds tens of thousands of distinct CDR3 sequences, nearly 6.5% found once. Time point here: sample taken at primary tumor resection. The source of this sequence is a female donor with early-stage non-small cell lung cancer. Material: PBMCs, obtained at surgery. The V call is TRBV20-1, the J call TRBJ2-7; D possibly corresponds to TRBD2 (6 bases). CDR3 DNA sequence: TGCAGTGCGCCGGGGGATAAGGTCGGCGAGCAGTACTTC. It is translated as CSAPGDKVGEQYF.